These 10 T cell receptor beta chains were sequenced from one sample in a study of cytomegalovirus exposure and HLA in healthy donors. Researchers ran the PCR with 60 Vbeta and 13 Jbeta primers. Assay: immunoSEQ multiplex PCR; the TCRdb copy retains only in-frame clones and omits some. The sample table sets out around 70,000 clones. Sequencing used PBMCs. The receptors here all came from a female donor in good health and CMV-seropositive.

The rearrangement uses TRBV4-1 and TRBJ1-5, with unresolved D. V was cut by 0 bases and J by 1 base, with 10 bases left in between. There are 16 residues in the CDR3. Looked up from germline, CDR1 is MGHRA and CDR2 is YSYEKL. The chain's CDR3 is CASSQDADWSNQPQHF. For the CDR3, the DNA is TGCGCCAGCAGCCAAGATGCGGATTGGAGCAATCAGCCCCAGCATTTT.

The chain is built from TRBV4-1 and TRBJ2-1, with D tentatively TRBD1 (6 bases). The germline V and J ends were trimmed by 0 bases and 12 bases, with 12 bases remaining between them. This CDR3 contains 13 residues. Germline V gives CDR1 MGHRA, CDR2 YSYEKL. CDR3 DNA: TGCGCCAGCAGCCAAGATGTAGGGGGTTGGCAGTTCTTC. Its translation is CASSQDVGGWQFF.

The chain couples TRBV18 to TRBJ1-5; D might be TRBD1 (6 bases). The CDR3 is made up of 14 amino acids. Germline CDR1 and CDR2: KGHSH and LQKENI. Trimming cost V 6 bases and J 6 bases, with 15 bases left between them. The chain's CDR3 is CASSPGKGGQPQHF. The CDR3 DNA reads TGTGCCAGCTCTCCCGGGAAAGGGGGTCAGCCCCAGCATTTT.

The V gene is TRBV4-3, the J gene TRBJ2-2, with TRBD1 identical over 7 bases. Per germline, CDR1 LGHNA and CDR2 YSLEER. V trimming: 1 base; J trimming: 1 base; junction bases outside the gene matches: 9. The CDR3 length is 18 residues. CDR3 amino acids: CASSQGWIGDRNTGELFF. The CDR3 region has the DNA TGCGCCAGCAGCCAAGGATGGATTGGGGACAGGAACACCGGGGAGCTGTTTTTT.

The chain couples TRBV19 to TRBJ1-5; TRBD1 matches at 8 bases. This CDR3 is built from 17 residues. CDR1 and CDR2 from the germline V gene are LNHDA and SQIVND (reference sequence). Trimming cost V 4 bases and J 0 bases; bases outside gene matches: 8. CDR3 coding DNA: TGTGCCAGTAGTAAACAGGGGGGAACGTATAGCAATCAGCCCCAGCATTTT. The encoded protein is CASSKQGGTYSNQPQHF.

CDR3: CASSLRQGNDEQFF. The CDR3 nucleotides are TGTGCCAGCAGCTTGAGGCAGGGCAATGATGAGCAGTTCTTC. The chain joins TRBV5-4 to TRBJ2-1, with D possibly TRBD1 on 5 matching bases. Germline V gene data show CDR1 as SGHNT and CDR2 as YYREEE (reference sequence). The CDR3 length is 14 residues. V dropped 1 base and J dropped 8 bases, with 13 bases sitting between them.

CDR3 amino acids: CAFSPGITNEKLFF. In nucleotides, the CDR3 is TGTGCCTTTTCACCAGGGATAACTAATGAAAAACTGTTTTTT. This rearrangement joins TRBV30 to TRBJ1-4, with a tentative D call TRBD1 (5 bases). Germline V gene data show CDR1 as GTSNPN and CDR2 as SVGIG (reference sequence). The CDR3 length is 14 residues. V was clipped by 7 bases and J by 1 base, with 13 bases between them.

The chain joins TRBV6-5 to TRBJ2-2; 12 bases map to TRBD2. The CDR3 is 15 amino acids. Germline trimming cut 7 bases from V and 3 bases from J; bases unmatched to any gene: 3. CDR1 and CDR2 (germline): MNHEY, SVGAGI. The CDR3 sequence is CASKRLAGDTGELFF. The DNA for the CDR3 is TGTGCCAGCAAGAGACTAGCGGGGGACACCGGGGAGCTGTTTTTT.

The CDR3 sequence: CASSPGAYRSYEQYF. CDR3 nucleotide sequence: TGTGCCAGCTCACCTGGGGCATACCGCTCCTACGAGCAGTACTTC. This rearrangement joins TRBV18 to TRBJ2-7; tentatively, D is TRBD1 (5 bases). Trimming pared 3 bases from V and 0 bases from J, leaving 12 bases between. CDR3 length: 15 amino acids. Germline assignment: CDR1 KGHSH and CDR2 LQKENI.

The chain joins TRBV19 to TRBJ2-3; 9 bases align to TRBD1. V gave up 9 bases and J gave up 5 bases; unmatched junction bases: 9. The CDR3 has 14 residues. Per germline, CDR1 LNHDA and CDR2 SQIVND (reference sequence). CDR3 region: CASGTGGGIDTQYF. In nucleotides, the CDR3 is TGTGCCAGCGGAACAGGGGGCGGCATAGATACGCAGTATTTT.